Given below is one T cell receptor beta chain in context. In the authors' methods: Reference gene primer amplification gave estimated nucleated cell counts. The repertoire was sequenced with immunoSEQ multiplex PCR; TCRdb's copy has only in-frame clones and lacks some. V and J calls and clone size are as listed in that table; D and trimming were resolved from the DNA. Of 200,000 to 250,000 clones in the sample, approximately 86% were seen once. The germline V gene has CDR1 MGHRA and CDR2 YSYEKL. The germline V and J ends were trimmed by 0 bases and 13 bases, with 12 bases remaining between them. The CDR3 has 13 residues. These data belong to a study of blood T cell repertoires in COVID-19. Study as a whole: Sites in the United States, Italy and Spain provided acute and convalescent COVID-19 samples. The cDNA or gDNA used as material had been derived from T cells, B-cell-depleted T cells, or PBMCs.

The TCR originated in a human donor in a cohort sampled during active COVID-19. Sequencing was performed on peripheral blood. V gene TRBV4-1 combines with J gene TRBJ1-4, with a weak D call TRBD1 (5 bases). DNA for the CDR3: TGCGCCAGCAGCCAAGATGTCCAGGGCAGACTGTTTTTT. It encodes CASSQDVQGRLFF.